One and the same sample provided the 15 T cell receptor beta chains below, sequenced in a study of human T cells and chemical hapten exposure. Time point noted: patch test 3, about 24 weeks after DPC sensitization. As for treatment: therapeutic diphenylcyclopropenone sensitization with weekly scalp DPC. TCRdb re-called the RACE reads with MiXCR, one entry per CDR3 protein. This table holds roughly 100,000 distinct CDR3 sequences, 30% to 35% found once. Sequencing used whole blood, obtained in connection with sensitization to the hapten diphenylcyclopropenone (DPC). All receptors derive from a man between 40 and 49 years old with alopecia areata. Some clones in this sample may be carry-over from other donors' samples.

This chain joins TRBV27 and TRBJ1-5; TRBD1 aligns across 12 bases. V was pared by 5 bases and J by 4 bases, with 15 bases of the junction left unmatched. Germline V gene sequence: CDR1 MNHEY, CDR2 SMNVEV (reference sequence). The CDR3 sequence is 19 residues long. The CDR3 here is CASSAGSSGTGGVNQPQHF. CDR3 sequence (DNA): TGTGCCAGCAGTGCAGGGTCCTCCGGGACAGGGGGCGTAAATCAGCCCCAGCATTTT.

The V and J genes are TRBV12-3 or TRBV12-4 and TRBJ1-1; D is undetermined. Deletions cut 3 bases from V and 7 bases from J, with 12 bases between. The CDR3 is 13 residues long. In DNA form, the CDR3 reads TGTGCCAGCAGTTTGGTCGGGAACGGTGAAGCTTTCTTT. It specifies CASSLVGNGEAFF.

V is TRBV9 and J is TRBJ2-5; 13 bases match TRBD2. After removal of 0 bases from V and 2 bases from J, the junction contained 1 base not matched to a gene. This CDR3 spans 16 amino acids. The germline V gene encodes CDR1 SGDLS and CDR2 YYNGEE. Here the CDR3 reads CASSVGGLAGQETQYF. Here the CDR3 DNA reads TGTGCCAGCAGCGTAGGGGGACTAGCGGGGCAAGAGACCCAGTACTTC.

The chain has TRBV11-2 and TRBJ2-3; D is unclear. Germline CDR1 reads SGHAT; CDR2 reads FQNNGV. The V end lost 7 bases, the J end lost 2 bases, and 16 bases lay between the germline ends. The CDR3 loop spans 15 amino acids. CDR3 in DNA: TGTGCCAGCACCACCTTGGGCGGATACACAGATACGCAGTATTTT. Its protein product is CASTTLGGYTDTQYF.

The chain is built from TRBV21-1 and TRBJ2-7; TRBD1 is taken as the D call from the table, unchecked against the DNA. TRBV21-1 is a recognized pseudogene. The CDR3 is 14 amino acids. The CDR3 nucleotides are TGTGCCAGCAGCTCAAAGGACAGGGAGTGCGAGCAGTACGTC. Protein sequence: CASSSKDRECEQYV.

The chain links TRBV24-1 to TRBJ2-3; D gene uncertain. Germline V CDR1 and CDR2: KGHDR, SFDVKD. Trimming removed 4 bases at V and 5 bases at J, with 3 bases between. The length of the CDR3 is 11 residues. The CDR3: CATSERDTQYF. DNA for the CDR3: TGTGCCACCAGTGAGCGAGATACGCAGTATTTT.

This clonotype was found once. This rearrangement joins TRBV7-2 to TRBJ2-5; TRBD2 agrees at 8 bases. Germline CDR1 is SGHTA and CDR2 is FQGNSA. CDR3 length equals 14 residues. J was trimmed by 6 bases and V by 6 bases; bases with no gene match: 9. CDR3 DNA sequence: TGTGCCAGCAGAAATCCGGGACTAGAAAAGACCCAGTACTTC. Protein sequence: CASRNPGLEKTQYF.

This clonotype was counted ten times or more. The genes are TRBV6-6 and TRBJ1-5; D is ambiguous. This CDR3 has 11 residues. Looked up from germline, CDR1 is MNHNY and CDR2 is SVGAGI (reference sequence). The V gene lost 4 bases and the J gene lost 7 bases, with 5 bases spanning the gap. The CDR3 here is CASSSWQPQHF. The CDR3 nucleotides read TGTGCCAGCAGTTCATGGCAGCCCCAGCATTTT.

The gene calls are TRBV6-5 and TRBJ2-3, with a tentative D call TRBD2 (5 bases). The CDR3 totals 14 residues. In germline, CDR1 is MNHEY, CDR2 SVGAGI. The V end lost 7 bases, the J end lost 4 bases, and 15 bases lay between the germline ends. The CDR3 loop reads CASKRLGVADTQYF. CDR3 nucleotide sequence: TGTGCCAGCAAAAGGCTCGGGGTAGCAGATACGCAGTATTTT.

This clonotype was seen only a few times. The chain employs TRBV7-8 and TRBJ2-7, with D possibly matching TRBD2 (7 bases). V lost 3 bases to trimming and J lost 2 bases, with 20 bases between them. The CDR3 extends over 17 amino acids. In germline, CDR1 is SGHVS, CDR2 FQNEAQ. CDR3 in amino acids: CASSFELGGGSPYEQYV. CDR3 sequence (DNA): TGTGCCAGCAGCTTCGAACTGGGGGGCGGGAGTCCCTACGAGCAGTACGTC.

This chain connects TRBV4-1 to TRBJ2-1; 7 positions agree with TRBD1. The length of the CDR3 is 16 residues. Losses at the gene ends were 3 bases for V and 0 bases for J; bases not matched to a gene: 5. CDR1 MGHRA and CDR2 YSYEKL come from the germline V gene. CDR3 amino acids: CASSHRGQSSYNEQFF. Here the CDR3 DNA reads TGCGCCAGCAGCCACAGGGGACAGAGCTCCTACAATGAGCAGTTCTTC.

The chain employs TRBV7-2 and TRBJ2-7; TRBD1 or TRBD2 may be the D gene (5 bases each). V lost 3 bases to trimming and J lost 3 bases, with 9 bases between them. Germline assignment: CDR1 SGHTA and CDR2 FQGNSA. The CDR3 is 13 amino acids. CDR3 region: CASSFSGRYEQYV. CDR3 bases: TGTGCCAGCAGCTTTTCGGGACGCTACGAGCAGTACGTC.

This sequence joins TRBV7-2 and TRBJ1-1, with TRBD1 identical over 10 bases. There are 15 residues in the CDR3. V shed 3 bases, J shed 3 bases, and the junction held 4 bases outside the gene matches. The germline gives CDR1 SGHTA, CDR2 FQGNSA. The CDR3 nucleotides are TGTGCCAGCAGCTTTTGGGACAGGGGTTACACTGAAGCTTTCTTT. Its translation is CASSFWDRGYTEAFF.

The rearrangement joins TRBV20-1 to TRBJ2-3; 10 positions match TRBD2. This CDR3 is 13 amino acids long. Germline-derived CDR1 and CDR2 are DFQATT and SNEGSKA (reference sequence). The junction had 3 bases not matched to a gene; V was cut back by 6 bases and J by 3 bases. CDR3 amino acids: CSAAGGSTDTQYF. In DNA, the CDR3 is TGCAGTGCAGCGGGAGGGAGTACAGATACGCAGTATTTT.

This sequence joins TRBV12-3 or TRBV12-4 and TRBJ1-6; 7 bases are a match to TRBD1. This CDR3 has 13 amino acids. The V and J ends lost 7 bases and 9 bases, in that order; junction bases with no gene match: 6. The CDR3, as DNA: TGTGCCAGCACCACAGGGGTTGCTTCACCCCTCCACTTT. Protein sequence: CASTTGVASPLHF.